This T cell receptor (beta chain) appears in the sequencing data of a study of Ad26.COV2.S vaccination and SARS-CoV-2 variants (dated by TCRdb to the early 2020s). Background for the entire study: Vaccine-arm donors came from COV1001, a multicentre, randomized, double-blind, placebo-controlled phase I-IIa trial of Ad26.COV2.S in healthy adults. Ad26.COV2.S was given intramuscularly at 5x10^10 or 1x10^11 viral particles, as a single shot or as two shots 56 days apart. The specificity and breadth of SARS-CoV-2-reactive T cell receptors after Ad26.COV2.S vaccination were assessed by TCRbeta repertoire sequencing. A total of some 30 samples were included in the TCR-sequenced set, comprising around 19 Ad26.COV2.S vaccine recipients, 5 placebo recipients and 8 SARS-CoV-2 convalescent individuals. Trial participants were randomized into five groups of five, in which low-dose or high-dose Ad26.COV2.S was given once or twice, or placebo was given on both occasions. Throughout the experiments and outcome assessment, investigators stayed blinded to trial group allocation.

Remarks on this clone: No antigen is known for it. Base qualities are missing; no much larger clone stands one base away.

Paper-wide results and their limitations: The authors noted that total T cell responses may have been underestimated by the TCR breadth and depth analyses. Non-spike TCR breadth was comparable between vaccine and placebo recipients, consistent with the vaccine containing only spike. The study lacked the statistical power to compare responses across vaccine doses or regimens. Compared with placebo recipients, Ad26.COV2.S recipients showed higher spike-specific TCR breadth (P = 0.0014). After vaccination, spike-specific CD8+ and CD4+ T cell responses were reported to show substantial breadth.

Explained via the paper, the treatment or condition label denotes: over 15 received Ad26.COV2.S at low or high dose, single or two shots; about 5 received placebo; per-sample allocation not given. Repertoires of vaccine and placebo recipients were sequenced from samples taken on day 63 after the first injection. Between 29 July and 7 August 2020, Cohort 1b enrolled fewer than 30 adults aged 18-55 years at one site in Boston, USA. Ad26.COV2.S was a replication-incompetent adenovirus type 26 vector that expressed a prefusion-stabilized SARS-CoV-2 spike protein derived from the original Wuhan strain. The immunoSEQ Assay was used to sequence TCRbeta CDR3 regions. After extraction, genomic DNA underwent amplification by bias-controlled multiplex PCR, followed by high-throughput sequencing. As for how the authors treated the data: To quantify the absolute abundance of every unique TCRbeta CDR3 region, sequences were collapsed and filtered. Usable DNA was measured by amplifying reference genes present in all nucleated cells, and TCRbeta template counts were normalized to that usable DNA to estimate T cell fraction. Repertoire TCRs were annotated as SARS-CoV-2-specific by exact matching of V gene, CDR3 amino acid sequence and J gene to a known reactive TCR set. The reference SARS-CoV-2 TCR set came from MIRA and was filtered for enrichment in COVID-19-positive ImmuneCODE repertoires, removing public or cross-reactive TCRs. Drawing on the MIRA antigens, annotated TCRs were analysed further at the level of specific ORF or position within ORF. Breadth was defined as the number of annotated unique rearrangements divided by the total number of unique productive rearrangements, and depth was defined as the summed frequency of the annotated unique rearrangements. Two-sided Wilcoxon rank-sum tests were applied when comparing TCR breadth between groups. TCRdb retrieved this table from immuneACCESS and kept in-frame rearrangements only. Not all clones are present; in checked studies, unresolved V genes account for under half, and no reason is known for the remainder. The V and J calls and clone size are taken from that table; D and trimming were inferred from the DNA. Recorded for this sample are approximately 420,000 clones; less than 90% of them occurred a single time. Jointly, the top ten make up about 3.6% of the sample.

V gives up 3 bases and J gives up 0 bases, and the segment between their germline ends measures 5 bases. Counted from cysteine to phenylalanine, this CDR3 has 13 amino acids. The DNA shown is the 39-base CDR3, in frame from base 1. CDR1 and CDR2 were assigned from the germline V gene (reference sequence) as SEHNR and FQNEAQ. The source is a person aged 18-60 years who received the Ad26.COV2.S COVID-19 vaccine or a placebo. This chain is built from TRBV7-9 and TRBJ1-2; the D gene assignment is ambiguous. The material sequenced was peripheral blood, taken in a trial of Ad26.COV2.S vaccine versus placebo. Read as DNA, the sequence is TGTGCCAGCAGCTTGACAACTAACTATGGCTACACCTTC. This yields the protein CASSLTTNYGYTF.